This is a list of T cell receptor beta chains from one sample in a study of blood T cell repertoires in COVID-19. TCRdb's copy holds only in-frame clones and misses some; the assay was immunoSEQ multiplex PCR. The sample carries 290,000 or so clones, more than 75% recorded once. Sequences were obtained from peripheral blood. The receptors come from a man between 65 and 85 years old with acute or convalescent COVID-19. Both conserved end residues are trimmed from each CDR3. Fields, in order: V gene, clone size, CDR3 protein. Some rows have no size entry. The others give once, few or many, or a class for an expanded clone.

>TRBV5-1|.
ASSLDRQGDYGYT
>TRBV6-5|.
ASSYGRGNTIY
>TRBV19|.
ASRRFNYGYT
>TRBV4-1|once
ASSQVPQGDGSPLH
>TRBV28|.
ASSAIPGQGNPQH
>TRBV7-2|.
ASSISSGTYNEQF
>TRBV4-1|.
ASSPTGWANVLT
>TRBV3-1/TRBV3-2|.
ASRPTSGEGPTDTQY
>TRBV21-1|.
ASSKERGYSNQPQH
>TRBV9|.
ASSVRGSTSGQETQY
>TRBV28|.
ASRSLGGTPSSGANVLT
>TRBV2|few
ASSLTSETQY
>TRBV28|few
ASSRNSGSNTGELF
>TRBV6-2/TRBV6-3|once
ASSPGQGTPHSYEQY
>TRBV4-1|.
ASSRLAGEVTGELF
>TRBV7-2|once
ASGLAGGTDTQY
>TRBV18|.
ASSPSQGYNEQY
>TRBV4-1|.
ASSQDDRGRDNYGYT
>TRBV18|.
ASSPGTGNQPQH
>TRBV7-3|few
ASSLDGGATEQF
>TRBV6-5|.
ASSWTGVGEQY
>TRBV19|.
ASTPGPRDSPLH
>TRBV2|.
ASSDRTGQETQY
>TRBV4-3|few
ASSQVGGSYEQY
>TRBV5-5|.
ASSLFDGPTDTQY
>TRBV18|.
ASSLTSSYEQY
>TRBV5-1|.
ASGLGGAITGELF
>TRBV5-1|.
ASSYGTGGTDTQY
>TRBV6-7|.
ASSKTGSRLQF
>TRBV2|once
ASSEGAYGYT
>TRBV7-8|.
ASSPGTGDLPLH
>TRBV3-1/TRBV3-2|.
ASSQGRGPSSYNEQF
>TRBV9|.
ASTLAGGPVDTQY
>TRBV9|.
ASSLRGLGFGNTIY
>TRBV7-8|.
ASRSTGVGNTIY
>TRBV5-1|.
ASSLGLAENIQY
>TRBV30|.
AWNGGAGNTIY
>TRBV28|.
ASKITGGETRELF
>TRBV19|.
ASKKGGGSHYEQY
>TRBV5-4|.
ASSQDRASSYNSPLH